This entry lists 21 T cell receptor beta chains sequenced from one sample in a study of graft-versus-host responses after intestinal transplantation. Data came from immunoSEQ multiplex PCR; TCRdb stores just in-frame clones and leaves some out. This sample has approximately 46,000 clones, with less than 85% found just once. The antigens for these receptors are not known. The specimen comprised unstimulated CD4+ T cells sorted from spleen or lymph node cells, sampled before transplant. These receptors originate from a human donor who was the organ donor for an intestinal transplant.

V and J are TRBV7-2 and TRBJ2-2; 14 nucleotides align to TRBD2. The length of the CDR3 is 17 residues. The junction had 8 bases not matched to a gene; V was cut back by 5 bases and J by 6 bases. The V gene's germline CDR1 is SGHTA and CDR2 FQGNSA. CDR3 sequence reads: CASSTAGLAGDPGELFF. Here the CDR3 DNA reads TGTGCCAGCAGCACCGCGGGACTAGCGGGGGACCCCGGGGAGCTGTTTTTT.

The rearrangement uses TRBV5-1 and TRBJ2-1, with D perhaps matching TRBD2 (6 bases). CDR1 and CDR2 from the germline V gene are SGHRS and YFSETQ. CDR3 length equals 14 residues. Deletions cut 4 bases from V and 4 bases from J, with 12 bases between. CDR3 DNA sequence: TGCGCCAGCAGCCCGGAGGGCCCATACAATGAGCAGTTCTTC. It is translated as CASSPEGPYNEQFF.

The rearrangement links TRBV18 to TRBJ2-1; 7 bases are shared with TRBD2. CDR1 KGHSH and CDR2 LQKENI come from the germline V gene. The CDR3 runs to 16 residues. V gave up 4 bases and J gave up 5 bases; unmatched junction bases: 11. This chain's CDR3 is CASSRQPGLRDNEQFF. CDR3 coding DNA: TGTGCCAGCTCACGACAGCCGGGACTACGTGACAATGAGCAGTTCTTC.

The rearrangement uses TRBV19 and TRBJ2-6; unclear D gene. V was shortened by 5 bases and J by 0 bases, with 8 bases between the two germline ends. This CDR3 is built from 15 residues. The germline V gene encodes CDR1 LNHDA and CDR2 SQIVND (reference sequence). CDR3 DNA: TGTGCCAGTAGTCGGTCTGGCTCTGGGGCCAACGTCCTGACTTTC. The encoded protein is CASSRSGSGANVLTF.

The chain is built from TRBV5-4 and TRBJ2-3; D remains unclear. CDR3 size: 14 residues. The germline CDR1 and CDR2 sequences are SGHNT and YYREEE (reference sequence). Trimming took off 0 bases at V and 0 bases at J, with 5 bases between the two ends. CDR3 bases: TGTGCCAGCAGCTTGGATTCTAGCACAGATACGCAGTATTTT. This translates into CASSLDSSTDTQYF.

On this clone itself: At one boundary the junction diverges from the germline segment, which might be a read error. CDR3 protein: CARRGRGPADTDTQYF. As DNA, the CDR3 is TGTGCCAGGAGAGGACGAGGGCCAGCGGACACAGATACGCAGTATTTT. This rearrangement joins TRBV30 to TRBJ2-3, with D maybe TRBD2 (5 bases). This CDR3 spans 16 amino acids. CDR1 GTSNPN and CDR2 SVGIG come from the germline V gene (reference sequence).

The chain employs TRBV6-1 and TRBJ1-6, with D possibly matching TRBD1 (6 bases). V lost 6 bases and J 9 bases, leaving 6 bases between the germline ends. The germline V gene encodes CDR1 MNHNS and CDR2 SASEGT. This CDR3 is 11 amino acids long. The CDR3 DNA sequence: TGTGCCAGCAGACAGGGTTCACCCCTCCACTTT. Translation gives CASRQGSPLHF.

The chain joins TRBV6-1 to TRBJ1-3; 8 nucleotides match TRBD1. The CDR3 runs to 15 residues. The germline V gene has CDR1 MNHNS and CDR2 SASEGT. Losses at the gene ends were 3 bases for V and 4 bases for J; bases not matched to a gene: 5. CDR3 sequence (DNA): TGTGCCAGCAGTGAGACAGGGGCGAGGGGAAACACCATATATTTT. It yields the protein CASSETGARGNTIYF.

The chain couples TRBV7-9 to TRBJ2-1; 11 positions agree with TRBD1. Germline V lookup: CDR1 SEHNR, CDR2 FQNEAQ (reference sequence). J gave up 5 bases and V 5 bases, and 8 bases lay outside the gene matches. The length of the CDR3 is 16 residues. The CDR3 loop is CASSPMDRGLDNEQFF. In DNA form, the CDR3 reads TGTGCCAGCAGCCCGATGGACAGGGGGCTTGACAATGAGCAGTTCTTC.

The rearrangement uses TRBV29-1 and TRBJ2-6; tentative D call: TRBD2 (5 bases). Germline CDR1 SQVTM, CDR2 ANQGSEA. CDR3 length: 15 residues. With 6 bases removed from V and 3 bases from J, the gap between germline ends came to 15 bases. The CDR3: CSVRNGVSGANVLTF. The CDR3 DNA reads as TGCAGCGTAAGGAACGGGGTGAGTGGGGCCAACGTCCTGACTTTC.

This chain links TRBV5-5 with TRBJ2-7, with 9 bases matching TRBD1. Germline trimming cut 1 base from V and 3 bases from J; bases unmatched to any gene: 5. Germline V gene data show CDR1 as SGHKS and CDR2 as YYEKEE (reference sequence). The CDR3 extends over 15 amino acids. The CDR3 region is CASSLPGQGLYEQYF. The CDR3 region has the DNA TGTGCCAGCAGCTTGCCGGGACAGGGACTCTACGAGCAGTACTTC.

The chain joins TRBV6-5 to TRBJ2-3, with a weak D call TRBD1 (6 bases). This CDR3 region has 14 residues. V lost 2 bases, J lost 4 bases, and 10 bases lay in between. Germline values: CDR1 MNHEY, CDR2 SVGAGI. The CDR3 region has the DNA TGTGCCAGCAGTTACGCAGGGGCCCCAGATACGCAGTATTTT. This translates into CASSYAGAPDTQYF.

The V and J genes are TRBV11-2 and TRBJ2-1, with 13 bases fitting TRBD2. Germline CDR1 SGHAT, CDR2 FQNNGV. The junction had 0 bases not matched to a gene; V was cut back by 4 bases and J by 0 bases. CDR3 length: 16 residues. This CDR3 is CASSWTSGSSYNEQFF. CDR3 bases: TGTGCCAGCAGCTGGACTAGCGGGAGCTCCTACAATGAGCAGTTCTTC.

The chain uses TRBV7-2 and TRBJ2-1; no reliable D call. CDR1 is SGHTA, CDR2 FQGNSA, per germline. With 11 bases removed from V and 0 bases from J, the gap between germline ends came to 11 bases. This CDR3 has 13 amino acids. The CDR3 is CALYSSSYNEQFF. CDR3 DNA: TGTGCCCTCTATTCCAGCTCCTACAATGAGCAGTTCTTC. The whole variable domain, remainder taken from reference TRBV7-2 and TRBJ2-1, is GAGVSQSPSNKVTEKGKDVELRCDPISGHTALYWYRQSLGQGLEFLIYFQGNSAPDKSGLPSDRFSAERTGGSVSTLTIQRTQQEDSAVYLCALYSSSYNEQFFGPGTRLTVL.

This chain connects TRBV14 to TRBJ1-6; D is possibly TRBD1 (6 bases). This CDR3 has 13 amino acids. V was cut by 4 bases and J by 7 bases, with 8 bases left in between. CDR1 is SGHDN and CDR2 is FVKESK in the germline V gene. The CDR3 sequence: CASSLDRNSPLHF. CDR3 nucleotide sequence: TGTGCCAGCAGCCTTGACAGGAATTCACCCCTCCACTTT.

This rearrangement joins TRBV4-1 to TRBJ2-3, with 8 bases fitting TRBD2. CDR3 length: 16 residues. V gave up 1 base and J gave up 6 bases; unmatched junction bases: 9. The germline V gene has CDR1 MGHRA and CDR2 YSYEKL. CDR3 DNA: TGCGCCAGCAGCCAAGTTGGTCGTGGCGGGAGGGATACGCAGTATTTT. Its translation: CASSQVGRGGRDTQYF.

The chain employs TRBV6-5 and TRBJ1-1, with TRBD1 matching 10 bases. The CDR3 is made up of 15 amino acids. V trimming: 6 bases; J trimming: 3 bases; junction bases outside the gene matches: 7. Germline loops: CDR1 MNHEY, CDR2 SVGAGI. The CDR3 protein is CASRETGGMDTEAFF. Written as DNA, the CDR3 is TGTGCCAGCAGAGAGACAGGGGGCATGGACACTGAAGCTTTCTTT.

The chain recombines TRBV7-6 with TRBJ2-6; D possibly corresponds to TRBD2 (5 bases). Germline V lookup: CDR1 SGHVS, CDR2 FNYEAQ. CDR3 length: 16 residues. V gave up 5 bases and J gave up 0 bases, with 11 bases separating them. In DNA form, the CDR3 reads TGTGCCAGCAGCCCCATCCGGGACTCTGGGGCCAACGTCCTGACTTTC. Protein: CASSPIRDSGANVLTF. The variable domain in full, with the rest retrieved from reference TRBV7-6 and TRBJ2-6, is GAGVSQSPRYKVTKRGQDVALRCDPISGHVSLYWYRQALGQGPEFLTYFNYEAQQDKSGLPNDRFSAERPEGSISTLTIQRTEQRDSAMYRCASSPIRDSGANVLTFGAGSRLTVL.

The chain employs TRBV18 and TRBJ1-1; 9 nucleotides line up with TRBD1. From germline, CDR1 is KGHSH and CDR2 LQKENI. CDR3 length: 14 amino acids. J was trimmed by 0 bases and V by 7 bases; bases with no gene match: 3. The CDR3 here is CASLDRGLNTEAFF. DNA for the CDR3: TGTGCCAGCTTGGACAGGGGTTTGAACACTGAAGCTTTCTTT.

The chain employs TRBV27 and TRBJ2-1, with D maybe TRBD2 (7 bases). Germline-derived CDR1 and CDR2 are MNHEY and SMNVEV (reference sequence). V shed 6 bases and J shed 6 bases, with 18 bases lying between them. This CDR3 contains 15 residues. CDR3 sequence reads: CASSRIMGGPNEQFF. CDR3 nucleotide sequence: TGTGCCAGCAGCCGAATTATGGGGGGGCCCAATGAGCAGTTCTTC.

Points on this clone: The junction differs from germline at one of its ends, possibly a read error. This chain uses TRBV23-1 with TRBJ1-5; D uncertain. TRBV23-1 is reported as an ORF; its role is uncertain. The CDR3 runs 14 residues. CDR3 in amino acids: CVSSQSENHQPQHF. In nucleotides, the CDR3 is TGCGTCAGCAGTCAATCCGAGAACCATCAGCCCCAGCATTTT.